One sample yielded the 19 T cell receptor beta chains listed below, sequenced in a study of cytomegalovirus exposure and HLA in healthy donors. PCR involved 60 Vbeta and 13 Jbeta primers. This table comes from immunoSEQ multiplex PCR, and its TCRdb copy is limited to in-frame clones, with some not included. In the table there are around 130,000 clones, 80% of which are singletons. Sequenced: PBMCs. These receptors were collected from a man aged 25 to 45 in good health and CMV-seronegative.

J is TRBJ1-6 and V is TRBV28; TRBD1 matches 10 bases. V was clipped by 7 bases and J by 10 bases; unmatched bases: 13. The CDR3 consists of 16 residues. Per germline, CDR1 MDHEN and CDR2 SYDVKM. CDR3 sequence reads: CASIGGSTGGMSPLHF. The CDR3 DNA follows: TGTGCCAGCATAGGTGGGTCGACAGGGGGCATGTCACCCCTCCACTTT.

This chain joins TRBV10-3 and TRBJ2-7, with 7 nucleotides matching TRBD2. The germline V gene encodes CDR1 ENHRY and CDR2 SYGVKD. V shed 10 bases and J 0 bases; nucleotides not matched to a gene: 6. CDR3 length equals 13 residues. CDR3 protein: CATTSGISYEQYF. CDR3 sequence (DNA): TGTGCCACAACGAGCGGGATCTCCTACGAGCAGTACTTC.

The V call is TRBV10-2, the J call TRBJ1-1; D is perhaps TRBD1 (5 bases). CDR3 length: 11 amino acids. The germline V gene has CDR1 WSHSY and CDR2 SAAADI. Between the trimmed V and J ends, which lost 10 bases and 5 bases, there was a span of 11 bases. The CDR3 reads CATCPGTEAFF. The DNA for the CDR3 is TGCGCCACCTGTCCAGGGACTGAAGCTTTCTTT.

The rearrangement joins TRBV6-1 to TRBJ1-2; 9 nucleotides align to TRBD1. Trimming removed 5 bases from V and 4 bases from J; junction bases left unmatched: 8. This CDR3 is 15 amino acids long. Germline V gene data show CDR1 as MNHNS and CDR2 as SASEGT. CDR3 bases: TGTGCCAGCAGTAATAAAGCGGGACAGGGCTATGGCTACACCTTC. The encoded protein is CASSNKAGQGYGYTF.

The gene calls are TRBV9 and TRBJ2-3, with D unclear. Per germline, CDR1 SGDLS and CDR2 YYNGEE. This CDR3 is built from 15 residues. V was shortened by 5 bases and J by 4 bases, with 17 bases between the two germline ends. Here the CDR3 reads CASSRQGGAADTQYF. The CDR3 DNA is TGTGCCAGCAGTCGTCAAGGTGGTGCGGCAGATACGCAGTATTTT.

V is TRBV5-6 and J is TRBJ2-5, with 11 positions matching TRBD1. Trimming removed 6 bases from V and 5 bases from J; junction bases left unmatched: 6. CDR1 is SGHDT and CDR2 is YYEEEE in the germline V gene. This CDR3 comprises 14 residues. CDR3 bases: TGTGCCAGCACCCGGACAGGGGGCGGGGAGACCCAGTACTTC. Protein: CASTRTGGGETQYF. Complete variable domain (other parts from reference TRBV5-6 and TRBJ2-5): DAGVTQSPTHLIKTRGQQVTLRCSPKSGHDTVSWYQQALGQGPQFIFQYYEEEERQRGNFPDRFSGHQFPNYSSELNVNALLLGDSALYLCASTRTGGGETQYFGPGTRLLVL.

The chain employs TRBV28 and TRBJ2-2, with 8 positions matching TRBD2. Germline-derived CDR1 and CDR2 are MDHEN and SYDVKM. Trimming took 7 bases from V and 3 from J; bases not matched to a gene: 10. CDR3 size: 16 residues. This chain's CDR3 is CASTGGLAGYTGELFF. The CDR3 nucleotides read TGTGCCAGCACCGGGGGGTTAGCGGGGTACACCGGGGAGCTGTTTTTT. Full variable domain (remainder filled in from reference TRBV28 and TRBJ2-2): DVKVTQSSRYLVKRTGEKVFLECVQDMDHENMFWYRQDPGLGLRLIYFSYDVKMKEKGDIPEGYSVSREKKERFSLILESASTNQTSMYLCASTGGLAGYTGELFFGEGSRLTVL.

This chain links TRBV4-3 with TRBJ2-3; a possible D gene is TRBD2 (7 bases). The germline gives CDR1 LGHNA, CDR2 YSLEER. The CDR3 loop spans 17 amino acids. Trimming left V 3 bases short and J 3 bases short, with 19 bases between. This CDR3 is CASSHEPAGGRTDTQYF. The CDR3 region has the DNA TGCGCCAGCAGCCACGAACCCGCCGGGGGGCGAACAGATACGCAGTATTTT.

The chain joins TRBV4-1 to TRBJ1-4, with D possibly being TRBD1 (6 bases). V gave up 4 bases and J gave up 5 bases, with 14 bases separating them. CDR3 length: 15 residues. Germline-derived CDR1 and CDR2 are MGHRA and YSYEKL. The chain's CDR3 is CASSRGNRANEKLFF. In DNA form, the CDR3 reads TGCGCCAGCAGCCGGGGGAACAGGGCAAATGAAAAACTGTTTTTT.

The V gene is TRBV5-1, the J gene TRBJ2-5, with 8 bases that match TRBD2. V was clipped by 0 bases and J by 5 bases; unmatched bases: 12. The length of the CDR3 is 17 residues. The germline V gene has CDR1 SGHRS and CDR2 YFSETQ. The CDR3 nucleotides read TGCGCCAGCAGCTTGGAAGTCTCAGCGGGAGTAGGGGAGACCCAGTACTTC. Translating it yields CASSLEVSAGVGETQYF.

This chain uses TRBV7-2 with TRBJ2-1; unclear D gene. The V gene's germline CDR1 is SGHTA and CDR2 FQGNSA. The CDR3 runs 15 residues. V was clipped by 2 bases and J by 7 bases, with 15 bases between them. The CDR3 is CASSLSSRPQNEQFF. DNA for the CDR3: TGTGCCAGCAGCTTATCCAGTCGTCCCCAGAATGAGCAGTTCTTC.

The chain uses TRBV25-1 and TRBJ2-5; 7 bases map to TRBD2. Germline V gene data show CDR1 as MGHDK and CDR2 as SYGVNS. V lost 3 bases to trimming and J lost 11 bases; unmatched junction nucleotides: 6. The CDR3 extends over 12 amino acids. The DNA for the CDR3 is TGTGCCAGCAGTGAGCGCGGGGGAAAGCAGTACTTC. As protein: CASSERGGKQYF.

The CDR3 DNA is TGTGCCAGCAGTTTCGGGGGAAGATACAATGAGCAGTTCTTC. Residues: CASSFGGRYNEQFF. The gene calls are TRBV6-5 and TRBJ2-1, with D maybe TRBD2 (6 bases). V was cut by 4 bases and J by 4 bases, with 11 bases left in between. The CDR3 totals 14 residues. In germline, CDR1 is MNHEY, CDR2 SVGAGI.

The genes are TRBV2 and TRBJ2-5; TRBD1 is a possible D gene (6 bases). This CDR3 has 12 amino acids. The germline V gene encodes CDR1 SNHLY and CDR2 FYNNEI. With 10 bases removed from V and 4 bases from J, the gap between germline ends came to 13 bases. CDR3 amino acids: CATGTMGETQYF. CDR3 nucleotides: TGTGCCACTGGGACAATGGGAGAGACCCAGTACTTC.

This chain connects TRBV19 to TRBJ1-3, with a possible D match to TRBD1 (6 bases). Germline loops: CDR1 LNHDA, CDR2 SQIVND (reference sequence). V shed 1 base and J shed 2 bases, with 9 bases lying between them. The CDR3 is 15 amino acids. CDR3 nucleotide sequence: TGTGCCAGTAGTATAGGAAGACAGGCTGGAAACACCATATATTTT. Encoded protein: CASSIGRQAGNTIYF.

The rearrangement links TRBV19 to TRBJ2-7, with 9 bases lining up with TRBD1. Trimming cost V 6 bases and J 4 bases; bases outside gene matches: 7. The germline CDR1 and CDR2 sequences are LNHDA and SQIVND (reference sequence). The CDR3 has 14 residues. CDR3 sequence (DNA): TGTGCCAGTAGGCGCCGGGACAGGGAATACGAGCAGTACTTC. Its protein is CASRRRDREYEQYF.

This clone was seen a handful of times. The rearrangement links TRBV15 to TRBJ2-7; possibly TRBD1 for D (5 bases). Trimming took 0 bases from V and 2 from J, leaving 20 bases between them. CDR3 length: 18 residues. Per germline, CDR1 LNHNV and CDR2 YYDKDF (reference sequence). CDR3 DNA sequence: TGTGCCACCAGCAGAGACCCTCAGTCCGACAGTGTGACCTACGAGCAGTACTTC. This encodes CATSRDPQSDSVTYEQYF.

This clone was seen more than once but under ten times. The chain combines TRBV27 with TRBJ2-5; 8 bases are shared with TRBD1. CDR1 and CDR2 (germline): MNHEY, SMNVEV (reference sequence). The CDR3 length is 15 residues. The trim removed 5 bases at V and 3 bases at J, leaving 8 bases unmatched. CDR3 protein: CASSPRTGKEETQYF. The CDR3 DNA sequence: TGTGCCAGCAGTCCCAGGACAGGGAAGGAAGAGACCCAGTACTTC.

This clone came up a few times. The genes are TRBV28 and TRBJ2-5; D ambiguous. The end of the DNA is better explained by TRBJ2-7, so the J call may be wrong. The CDR3 length is 12 residues. Germline V lookup: CDR1 MDHEN, CDR2 SYDVKM. DNA of the CDR3: TGTGCCAGCAGTTTATACCCCTACGAGCAGTACTTC. This encodes CASSLYPYEQYF.